This T cell receptor (beta chain) derives from a study of T cell responses to AZD1222 COVID-19 vaccine. This clone was observed a handful of times. Its antigen is unidentified. V lost 6 bases, J lost 2 bases, and 14 bases lay in between. The CDR3 is 14 residues long. Germline CDR1 and CDR2: MDHEN and SYDVKM. Study-wide findings and caveats: Nearly half of the spike-specific TCRs reportedly recognize variant regions that carry no mutations. Recipients of AZD1222 seropositive at baseline numbered only 5 to 7.

Libraries were prepared by immunoSEQ multiplex PCR; TCRdb keeps only in-frame clonotypes and omits some of them. The sample carries fewer than 120,000 clones, around 82% recorded once. This rearrangement joins TRBV28 to TRBJ2-7; a weak D match, TRBD2 (7 bases). This clonotype was sampled from an adult in good health. Sequences were derived from peripheral blood, sampled on day 0 of AZD1222 vaccination. Here the CDR3 DNA reads TGTGCCAGCAGGTGGAGGGGGGGGACCTACGAGCAGTACTTC. Translated, it gives CASRWRGGTYEQYF.